This T cell receptor (beta chain) comes out of a study of T cell repertoires in cytomegalovirus infection (dated by TCRdb to between 2018 and 2021). Context from the whole study: Alongside well-studied HLA-B-restricted epitopes, the peptide stimulations were aimed at recently identified HLA-C-restricted CMV epitopes, whose presentation resists viral immunomodulation. The HLA type of each donor mattered for the analysis, because public TCR beta signatures pointed to carriage of CMV infection along with the matching HLA type.

In light of the paper, this sample's treatment or condition label describes: in vitro stimulation with specific CMV peptide epitopes to enrich CMV-specific T cells. Between the V and J ends, shortened by 3 bases and 10 bases respectively, the junction contains 10 bases. The germline V gene encodes CDR1 LNHDA and CDR2 SQIVND (reference sequence). The CDR3 runs 12 residues from the cysteine to the phenylalanine. Only the CDR3 region is kept as DNA, spanning 36 bases read in frame from base 1. This clonotype was observed a handful of times. Its antigen is unknown. No per-base quality is available; no much larger clone lies one base away. General findings and caveats noted by the study authors: Carriers of CMV infection plus the relevant HLA type were discriminated by the cumulative frequency of public TCR beta family members in the study cohort and in an independent approximately 340-donor cohort. The ex vivo response was dominated by HLA-C-restricted CMV-specific TCR beta clonotypes, which also provided the single most frequent clonotype in two of eight donors.

TCRdb names Illumina HiSeq 1500 as the instrument used. The public sequencing data were trimmed at Q25 with fastp and processed into clonotypes with MiXCR by TCRdb, which kept only in-frame beta chains. Every CDR3 protein is listed once, alongside the most common genes and DNA of its rows. This sample holds roughly 70,000 distinct CDR3 sequences; roughly 20% were observed only once. The top ten clonotypes cover approximately 68% of the sample. The sequence was obtained from a human donor in good health (CMV status not recorded). Some clones in this sample may be carry-over from other donors' samples. Sequences were derived from CD8+ T cells from cultured PBMCs, sampled from culture after CMV antigen stimulation. This receptor chain uses TRBV19 and TRBJ2-1; tentative D gene TRBD1, with 6 bases matching. CDR3 reads: CASSIGTWEQFF. The sequence in DNA is TGTGCCAGTAGTATTGGGACATGGGAGCAGTTCTTC.